This passage covers 9 T cell receptor beta chains from one sample sequenced in a study of radiotherapy plus CTLA-4 blockade in lung cancer. Some clones are missing from TCRdb's copy, which holds only in-frame ones; the method was immunoSEQ multiplex PCR. The data contain 40,000 to 45,000 clones, more than 60% of them singletons. Sequences were derived from peripheral blood, sampled from a patient treated with radiotherapy plus ipilimumab. The receptor source for this set is a human donor with non-small cell lung cancer who had stable disease on radiotherapy plus ipilimumab.

The chain joins TRBV7-8 to TRBJ2-5; D is uncertain. This CDR3 spans 13 amino acids. Germline CDR1 is SGHVS and CDR2 is FQNEAQ. Between the trimmed V and J ends, which lost 5 bases and 5 bases, there was a span of 12 bases. CDR3 sequence: CASSLPPVETQYF. CDR3 in DNA: TGTGCCAGCAGCCTCCCCCCGGTTGAGACCCAGTACTTC.

CDR3 DNA sequence: TGTGCCAGCAGTACCCCAGGGGGAAAGAACACTGAAGCTTTCTTT. Its protein product is CASSTPGGKNTEAFF. The rearrangement uses TRBV28 and TRBJ1-1; TRBD1 matches at 7 bases. The CDR3 consists of 15 residues. The germline gives CDR1 MDHEN, CDR2 SYDVKM. The V gene end was trimmed by 5 bases and the J gene end by 1 base; junction bases not matched to a gene: 7.

The chain's CDR3 is CASSLEGGNTEAFF. CDR3 nucleotide sequence: TGTGCCAGCAGCTTAGAAGGGGGGAACACTGAAGCTTTCTTT. The chain carries TRBV11-3 and TRBJ1-1; weak D call: TRBD1 (6 bases). Germline V gene lookup returns CDR1 SGHNT and CDR2 YENEEA. V was clipped by 0 bases and J by 1 base, with 6 bases between them. The CDR3 sequence is 14 residues long.

The J gene is TRBJ1-1, the V gene TRBV4-1; D is possibly TRBD1 (6 bases). V lost 1 base and J lost 3, with 6 bases in between. The CDR3 runs 13 residues. CDR1 MGHRA and CDR2 YSYEKL come from the germline V gene. For the CDR3, the DNA is TGCGCCAGCAGCCAAGCAGGGGACACTGAAGCTTTCTTT. This sequence encodes CASSQAGDTEAFF.

The CDR3 DNA reads TGTGCCAGCAGCTTGGATAGGGGACTAACGCAGTATTTT. Residues: CASSLDRGLTQYF. The chain combines TRBV5-5 with TRBJ2-3, with TRBD2 matching over 7 bases. This CDR3 has 13 amino acids. CDR1 is SGHKS and CDR2 is YYEKEE in the germline V gene (reference sequence). V was pared by 0 bases and J by 9 bases, with 4 bases of the junction left unmatched.

This clone was seen a few times. The rearrangement links TRBV9 to TRBJ1-6, with D unresolved. Deletions cut 0 bases from V and 11 bases from J, with 15 bases between. Germline CDR1 and CDR2: SGDLS and YYNGEE. This CDR3 is built from 15 residues. The CDR3 sequence: CASSVAFIGLTPLHF. The CDR3, as DNA: TGTGCCAGCAGCGTAGCATTTATCGGACTTACACCCCTCCACTTT.

The chain is built from TRBV28 and TRBJ1-5; 10 bases are shared with TRBD1. Germline V lookup: CDR1 MDHEN, CDR2 SYDVKM. This CDR3 is built from 16 residues. V shed 5 bases and J 5 bases; nucleotides not matched to a gene: 9. DNA of the CDR3: TGTGCCAGCAGTCCCTCCGGACAGGGGGTTTATCAGCCCCAGCATTTT. Protein: CASSPSGQGVYQPQHF.

The chain links TRBV4-3 to TRBJ2-1; weak D call: TRBD1 (5 bases). The CDR3 has 13 amino acids. Trimming took off 1 base at V and 9 bases at J, with 10 bases between the two ends. Germline V CDR1 and CDR2: LGHNA, YSLEER. CDR3 coding DNA: TGCGCCAGCAGCCAAGTAAGGGGTGTTGAGCAGTTCTTC. Encoded protein: CASSQVRGVEQFF.

DNA of the CDR3: TGTGCCTGGAGTGTATCGGACTGGAGTTCCAAACTGTTTTTT. This gives the protein CAWSVSDWSSKLFF. The chain combines TRBV30 with TRBJ1-4; D unresolved. The V and J ends lost 0 bases and 11 bases respectively, with 16 bases between them. The CDR3 length is 14 residues. Germline V gene sequence: CDR1 GTSNPN, CDR2 SVGIG (reference sequence). The full variable domain, its missing parts supplied by reference TRBV30 and TRBJ1-4, is SQTIHQWPATLVQPVGSPLSLECTVEGTSNPNLYWYRQAAGRGLQLLFYSVGIGQISSEVPQNLSASRPQDRQFILSSKKLLLSDSGFYLCAWSVSDWSSKLFFGSGTQLSVL.